The present TCR beta chain was sequenced within a study of OX40 agonist ivuxolimab in advanced cancers. Study-wide findings and caveats: It was not determined which antigens were specifically recognized by the peripheral T cells that had undergone clonal expansion. Near-lowest levels of clonal expansion characterized partial responders at 0.1-3.0 mg/kg. The mean number of expanded clones was higher in CD8+ T cells than in CD4+.

As concerns this clone: The target antigen is unknown.

Sequenced by immunoSEQ multiplex PCR; TCRdb stores in-frame clones only, minus some. The table includes approximately 79,000 clones, over 80% detected once. Sequencing used CD4+ or CD8+ T cells sorted from blood, obtained in a trial of the OX40 agonist ivuxolimab. This sequence was found in an adult with an advanced solid tumor such as melanoma, head and neck, liver or kidney cancer.

The CDR3 region is CASSLYGQGASGYTF. In DNA form, the CDR3 reads TGTGCCAGCAGCTTGTATGGACAGGGGGCATCAGGCTACACCTTC. The chain carries TRBV5-6 and TRBJ1-2, with 11 bases identical to TRBD1. This CDR3 has 15 residues. Germline CDR1 SGHDT, CDR2 YYEEEE. The V and J ends lost 1 base and 8 bases, in that order; junction bases with no gene match: 7.